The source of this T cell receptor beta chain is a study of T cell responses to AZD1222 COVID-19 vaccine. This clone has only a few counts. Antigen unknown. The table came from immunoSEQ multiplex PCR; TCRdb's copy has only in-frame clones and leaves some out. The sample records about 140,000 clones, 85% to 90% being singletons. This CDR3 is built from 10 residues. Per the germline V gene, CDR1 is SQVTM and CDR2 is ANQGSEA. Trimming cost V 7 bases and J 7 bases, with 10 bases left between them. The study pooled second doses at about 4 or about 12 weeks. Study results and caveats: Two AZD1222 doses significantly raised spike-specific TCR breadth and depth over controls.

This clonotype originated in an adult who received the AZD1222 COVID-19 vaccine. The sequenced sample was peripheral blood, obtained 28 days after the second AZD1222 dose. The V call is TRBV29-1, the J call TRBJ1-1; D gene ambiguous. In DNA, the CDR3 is TGCAGCGGGTTAGTTCGTGAAGCTTTCTTT. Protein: CSGLVREAFF.